These T cell receptor beta chains were read from a single sample in a study of blood T cell repertoires in COVID-19. Repertoires were generated with immunoSEQ multiplex PCR, while TCRdb's copy carries only in-frame clones and drops some. The table lists some 350,000 clones, about 87% of them singletons. Material: PBMCs or T cells enriched from blood (not recorded which). Receptors originate from a man younger than 40 who had recovered from COVID-19. Each CDR3 is given without its conserved first and last residue. The order of the fields is J gene, V gene, D gene, clone size, CDR3 protein. The D gene is left open where the match is weak. The listing skips clone size in some rows; elsewhere it reads once, few, many or a size class.

>TRBJ2-5|TRBV9|.|.
ASSVDYGTQY
>TRBJ1-1|TRBV4-1|TRBD1|.
ASSQGTGRSRTEAF
>TRBJ2-5|TRBV7-6|.|few
ASSPQAGLALETQY
>TRBJ1-2|TRBV6-6|.|.
ASSQTGNYGYT
>TRBJ1-1|TRBV7-2|.|.
ASSSQGNTEAF
>TRBJ2-2|TRBV28|TRBD1|.
ASRASETGVTGELF
>TRBJ1-4|TRBV19|.|.
ASSKTGVSAEKLF
>TRBJ1-2|TRBV14|TRBD1|many
ASSQARTGYGYT
>TRBJ1-6|TRBV6-4|.|.
ASSEYIEGNSPLH
>TRBJ2-7|TRBV24-1|.|.
ATSGAGTYEQY
>TRBJ1-1|TRBV29-1|.|once
SVAPRGVPTEAF
>TRBJ1-1|TRBV30|TRBD1|.
AWSAGLDRAAF
>TRBJ1-1|TRBV6-6|TRBD1|.
ASSVRDRGHTEAF
>TRBJ2-3|TRBV7-2|TRBD2|.
ASSLGVGGITDTQY
>TRBJ1-3|TRBV4-1|.|.
ASSRREDSSGNTIY
>TRBJ2-7|TRBV6-5|.|.
ASSYHLAPYEQY
>TRBJ2-5|TRBV9|.|.
ASSPSGKETQY
>TRBJ2-5|TRBV5-4|.|.
ASRPRGETQY
>TRBJ2-1|TRBV19|.|.
ASTPRISYNEQF
>TRBJ2-3|TRBV30|.|.
AWSAGDTQY
>TRBJ1-2|TRBV7-8|.|.
ASSLDPGNYGYT
>TRBJ2-2|TRBV3-1/TRBV3-2|TRBD2|.
ASSQGGILAGDTGELF
>TRBJ1-5|TRBV4-1|TRBD1|.
ASSQAGTGEPNQPQH
>TRBJ1-1|TRBV5-4|TRBD1|few
ASSRKRGDRGGGTEAF
>TRBJ1-5|TRBV30|.|.
AWTPGTPGTSNQPQH
>TRBJ2-5|TRBV20-1|.|.
SALRTPAQY
>TRBJ1-1|TRBV5-1|TRBD1|.
ASRPGQGTEAF
>TRBJ2-7|TRBV5-1|TRBD1|.
ASSLRTGGGEQY
>TRBJ1-5|TRBV19|.|.
ASSIDINQPQH
>TRBJ1-1|TRBV9|.|.
ASSPPGSGTEAF
>TRBJ2-2|TRBV7-3|.|.
ASSRGGTPGELF
>TRBJ1-2|TRBV30|.|few
AWMAGLNGYT
>TRBJ2-1|TRBV5-6|.|.
ASSQTGREQF
>TRBJ2-1|TRBV21-1|.|.
ASSKPGQGIWEQF
>TRBJ1-5|TRBV6-1|.|.
ASSEDRWGNQPQH
>TRBJ2-7|TRBV11-2|TRBD1|once
ASSLHGQGFEQY
>TRBJ1-1|TRBV5-8|.|.
ASSLSTVMNTEAF
>TRBJ2-2|TRBV9|.|.
ASSASSGGIGELF
>TRBJ1-4|TRBV14|TRBD1|.
ASSPLPGQGSATNEKLF
>TRBJ2-7|TRBV27|TRBD2|.
ASGRGRVYEQY
>TRBJ2-5|TRBV30|.|.
AWSGVSRETQY
>TRBJ2-7|TRBV10-3|TRBD1|.
AISGSTGSFYEQY
>TRBJ1-3|TRBV6-5|TRBD1|.
ASSSTGVVGNTIY
>TRBJ1-3|TRBV7-9|.|.
ASSAPLQGKGENTIY
>TRBJ1-4|TRBV6-5|.|once
ASSVGDEKLF
>TRBJ2-2|TRBV10-2|.|.
ASSMDRYTGELF
>TRBJ2-3|TRBV27|TRBD2|.
ASSPLAGGVTDTQY
>TRBJ2-1|TRBV11-3|TRBD2|once
ASSFSGEPYNEQF
>TRBJ2-2|TRBV7-2|TRBD1|.
ASSIQGRVGELF
>TRBJ2-7|TRBV13|.|.
ASSFRGTLRSYEQY
>TRBJ1-5|TRBV18|.|.
ASSTTGSPRGQPQH
>TRBJ2-5|TRBV10-2|.|few
ATGGSPETQY
>TRBJ1-5|TRBV2|TRBD1|.
ASSHPGQPSDQPQH
>TRBJ2-7|TRBV28|TRBD1|.
ASRQGSYDEQY
>TRBJ2-2|TRBV4-1|TRBD1|once
ASSQQGATNTGELF
>TRBJ2-7|TRBV19|.|.
ASSISGPSYEQY
>TRBJ2-5|TRBV6-1|TRBD1|.
ASSEPGRGRETQY
>TRBJ1-5|TRBV28|TRBD1|.
ASSFSGTGNQPQH
>TRBJ1-2|TRBV30|TRBD1|.
AWAQDRGVYGYT